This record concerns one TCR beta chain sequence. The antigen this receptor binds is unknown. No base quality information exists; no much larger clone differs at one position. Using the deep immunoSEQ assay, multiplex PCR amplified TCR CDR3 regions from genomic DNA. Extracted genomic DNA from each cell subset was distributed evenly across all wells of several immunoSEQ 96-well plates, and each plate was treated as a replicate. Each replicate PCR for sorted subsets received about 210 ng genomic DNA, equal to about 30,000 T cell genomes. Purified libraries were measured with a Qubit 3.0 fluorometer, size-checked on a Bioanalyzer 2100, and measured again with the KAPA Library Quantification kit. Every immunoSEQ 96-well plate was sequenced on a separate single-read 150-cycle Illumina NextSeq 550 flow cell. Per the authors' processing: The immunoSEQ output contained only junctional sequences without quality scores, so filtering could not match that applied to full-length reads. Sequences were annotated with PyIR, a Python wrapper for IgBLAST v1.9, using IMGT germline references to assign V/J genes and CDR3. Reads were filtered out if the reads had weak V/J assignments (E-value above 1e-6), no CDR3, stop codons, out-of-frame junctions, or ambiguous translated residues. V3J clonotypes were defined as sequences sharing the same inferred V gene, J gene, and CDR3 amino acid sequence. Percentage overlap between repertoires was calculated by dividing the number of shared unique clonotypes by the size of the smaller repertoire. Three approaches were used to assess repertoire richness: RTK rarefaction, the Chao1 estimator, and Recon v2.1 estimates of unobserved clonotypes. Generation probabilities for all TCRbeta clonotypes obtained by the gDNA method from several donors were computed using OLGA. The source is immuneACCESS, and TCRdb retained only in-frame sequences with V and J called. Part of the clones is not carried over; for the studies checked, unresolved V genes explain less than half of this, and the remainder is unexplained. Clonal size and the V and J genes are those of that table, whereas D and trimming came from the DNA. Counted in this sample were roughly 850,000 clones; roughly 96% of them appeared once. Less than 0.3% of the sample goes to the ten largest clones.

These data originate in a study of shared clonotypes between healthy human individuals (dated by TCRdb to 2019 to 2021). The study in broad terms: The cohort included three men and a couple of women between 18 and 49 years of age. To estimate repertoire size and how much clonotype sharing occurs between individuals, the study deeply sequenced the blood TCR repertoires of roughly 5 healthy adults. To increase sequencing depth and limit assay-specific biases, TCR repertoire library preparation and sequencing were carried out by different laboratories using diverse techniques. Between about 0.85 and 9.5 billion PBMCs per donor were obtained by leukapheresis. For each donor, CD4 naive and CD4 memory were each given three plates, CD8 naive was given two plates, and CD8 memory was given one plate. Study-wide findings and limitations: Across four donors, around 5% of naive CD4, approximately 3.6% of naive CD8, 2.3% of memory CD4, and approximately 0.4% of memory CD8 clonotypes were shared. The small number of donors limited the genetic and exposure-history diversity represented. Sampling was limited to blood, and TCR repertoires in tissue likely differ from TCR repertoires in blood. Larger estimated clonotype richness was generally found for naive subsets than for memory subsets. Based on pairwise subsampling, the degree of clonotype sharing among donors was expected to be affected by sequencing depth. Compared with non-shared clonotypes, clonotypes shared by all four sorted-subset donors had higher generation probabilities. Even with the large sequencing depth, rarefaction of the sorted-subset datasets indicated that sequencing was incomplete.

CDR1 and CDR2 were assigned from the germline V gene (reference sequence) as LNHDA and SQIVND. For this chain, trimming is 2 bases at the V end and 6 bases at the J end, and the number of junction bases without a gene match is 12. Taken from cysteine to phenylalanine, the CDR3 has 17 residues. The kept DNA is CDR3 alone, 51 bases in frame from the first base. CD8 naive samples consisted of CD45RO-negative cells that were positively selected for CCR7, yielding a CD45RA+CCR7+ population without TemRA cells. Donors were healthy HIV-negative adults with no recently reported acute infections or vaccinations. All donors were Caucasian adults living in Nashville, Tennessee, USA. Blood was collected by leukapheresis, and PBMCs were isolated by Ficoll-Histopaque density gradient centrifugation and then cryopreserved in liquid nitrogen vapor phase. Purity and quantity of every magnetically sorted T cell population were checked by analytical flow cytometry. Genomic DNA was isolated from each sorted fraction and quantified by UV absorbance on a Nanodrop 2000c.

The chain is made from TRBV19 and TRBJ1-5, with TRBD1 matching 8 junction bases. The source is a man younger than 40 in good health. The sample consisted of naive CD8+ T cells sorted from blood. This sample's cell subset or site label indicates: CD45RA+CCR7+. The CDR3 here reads CASSIRLDRAIRQPQHF. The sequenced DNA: TGTGCCAGTAGTATACGCCTGGACAGGGCTATTCGTCAGCCCCAGCATTTT.